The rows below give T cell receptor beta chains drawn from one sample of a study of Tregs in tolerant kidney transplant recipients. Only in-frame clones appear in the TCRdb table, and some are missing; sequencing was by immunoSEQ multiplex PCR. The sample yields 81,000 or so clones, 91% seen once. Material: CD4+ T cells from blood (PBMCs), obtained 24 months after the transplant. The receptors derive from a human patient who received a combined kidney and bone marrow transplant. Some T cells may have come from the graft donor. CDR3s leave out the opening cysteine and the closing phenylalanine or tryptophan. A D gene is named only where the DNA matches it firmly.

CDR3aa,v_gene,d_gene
ASSRQSITDTQY,TRBV6-5,.
ASSLYSSPGFYNEQF,TRBV7-6,.
ASSWGQGDTDTQY,TRBV5-1,TRBD1
AWSVQAGGSQY,TRBV30,.
ASSLNPRTSGKYEQY,TRBV5-1,TRBD2
SVEGAYEQY,TRBV29-1,.
ARRPGTGGETQY,TRBV19,TRBD1
ASSATGGSYNEQF,TRBV9,TRBD1
ASSLLQGNTDTQY,TRBV7-3,TRBD1
ASSSRTGRWQETQY,TRBV7-7,TRBD1
ASSLLPTGYGDRGYT,TRBV5-4,.
AIRSGAGNTDTQY,TRBV10-3,.
ASRPRDTNSYNEQF,TRBV21-1,.
ARSSRVSGNTIY,TRBV5-3,.
ASSLATGQGASGANVLT,TRBV7-6,TRBD1
ASKTGTSSYNEQF,TRBV5-1,TRBD2
ASSQKNYGYT,TRBV7-2,.
ASSLPQGADSGELF,TRBV7-9,.
ASSLANFPNRGQVSNQPQH,TRBV7-2,TRBD1
AWRQDRTYGYT,TRBV30,TRBD1
ASRVGQGTDTQY,TRBV25-1,TRBD1
ASKGLAGTYEQY,TRBV2,TRBD2